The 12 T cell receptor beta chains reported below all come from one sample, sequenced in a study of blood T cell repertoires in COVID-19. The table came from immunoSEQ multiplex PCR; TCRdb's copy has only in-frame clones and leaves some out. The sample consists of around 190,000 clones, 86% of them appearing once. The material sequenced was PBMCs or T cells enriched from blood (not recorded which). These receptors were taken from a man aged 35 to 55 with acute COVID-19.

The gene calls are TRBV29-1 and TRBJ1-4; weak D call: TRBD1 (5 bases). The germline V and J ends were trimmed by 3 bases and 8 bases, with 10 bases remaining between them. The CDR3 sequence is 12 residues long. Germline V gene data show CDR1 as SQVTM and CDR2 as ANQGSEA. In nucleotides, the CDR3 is TGCAGCGTTGACCTAGACAGCGAAAAACTGTTTTTT. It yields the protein CSVDLDSEKLFF.

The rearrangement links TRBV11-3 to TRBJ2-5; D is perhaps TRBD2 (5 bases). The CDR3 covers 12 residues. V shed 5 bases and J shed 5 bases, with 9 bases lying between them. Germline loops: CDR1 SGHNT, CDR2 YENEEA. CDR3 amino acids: CASSRGGETQYF. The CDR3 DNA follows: TGTGCCAGCAGCCGCGGCGGGGAGACCCAGTACTTC. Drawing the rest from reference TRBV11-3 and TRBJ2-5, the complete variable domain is EAGVVQSPRYKIIEKKQPVAFWCNPISGHNTLYWYLQNLGQGPELLIRYENEEAVDDSQLPKDRFSAERLKGVDSTLKIQPAELGDSAVYLCASSRGGETQYFGPGTRLLVL.

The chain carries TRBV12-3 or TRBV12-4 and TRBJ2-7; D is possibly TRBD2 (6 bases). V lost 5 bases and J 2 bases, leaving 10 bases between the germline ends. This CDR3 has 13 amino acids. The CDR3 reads CASSVGGAYEQYF. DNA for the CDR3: TGTGCCAGCAGTGTTGGCGGGGCCTACGAGCAGTACTTC.

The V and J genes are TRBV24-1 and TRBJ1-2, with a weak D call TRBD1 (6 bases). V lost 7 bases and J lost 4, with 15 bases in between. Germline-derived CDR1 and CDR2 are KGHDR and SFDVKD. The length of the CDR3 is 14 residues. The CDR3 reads CATSSGDIPYGYTF. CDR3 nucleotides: TGTGCCACCAGCTCAGGGGACATCCCCTATGGCTACACCTTC.

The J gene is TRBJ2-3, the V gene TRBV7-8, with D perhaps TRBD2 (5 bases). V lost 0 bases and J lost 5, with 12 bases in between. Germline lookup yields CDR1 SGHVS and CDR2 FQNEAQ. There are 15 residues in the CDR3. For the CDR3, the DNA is TGTGCCAGCAGCTTAGCCGAGAGCGGTCGAGATACGCAGTATTTT. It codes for CASSLAESGRDTQYF.

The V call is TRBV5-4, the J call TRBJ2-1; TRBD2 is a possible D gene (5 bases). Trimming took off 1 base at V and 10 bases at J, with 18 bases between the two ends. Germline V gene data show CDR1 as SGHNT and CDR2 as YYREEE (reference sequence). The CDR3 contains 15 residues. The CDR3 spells CASSLREGRPGEQFF. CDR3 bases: TGTGCCAGCAGCTTGCGTGAGGGCCGACCGGGAGAGCAGTTCTTC.

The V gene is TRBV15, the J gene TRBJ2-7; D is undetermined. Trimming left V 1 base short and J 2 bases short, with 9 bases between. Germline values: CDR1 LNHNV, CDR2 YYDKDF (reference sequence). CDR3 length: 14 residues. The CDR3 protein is CATSRVSDAYEQYF. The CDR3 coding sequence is TGTGCCACCAGCAGAGTGAGCGACGCCTACGAGCAGTACTTC.

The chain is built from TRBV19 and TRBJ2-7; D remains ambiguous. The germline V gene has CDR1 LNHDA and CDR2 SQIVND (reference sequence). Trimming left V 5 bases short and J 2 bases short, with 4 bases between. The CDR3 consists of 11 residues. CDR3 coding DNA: TGTGCCAGTAGTGGCCCCTACGAGCAGTACTTC. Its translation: CASSGPYEQYF.

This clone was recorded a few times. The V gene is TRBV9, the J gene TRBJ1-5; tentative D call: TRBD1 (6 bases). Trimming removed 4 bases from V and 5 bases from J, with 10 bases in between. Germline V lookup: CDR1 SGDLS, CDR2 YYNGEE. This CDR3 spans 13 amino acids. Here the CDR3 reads CASSPSGDQPQHF. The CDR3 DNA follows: TGTGCCAGCAGCCCATCAGGGGATCAGCCCCAGCATTTT.

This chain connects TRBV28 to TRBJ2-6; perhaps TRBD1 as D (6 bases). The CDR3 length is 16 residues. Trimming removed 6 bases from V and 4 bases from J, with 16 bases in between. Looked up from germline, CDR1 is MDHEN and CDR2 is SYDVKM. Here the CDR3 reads CASRPSGVAGANVLTF. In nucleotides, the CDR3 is TGTGCCAGCAGACCCTCAGGGGTCGCCGGGGCCAACGTCCTGACTTTC.

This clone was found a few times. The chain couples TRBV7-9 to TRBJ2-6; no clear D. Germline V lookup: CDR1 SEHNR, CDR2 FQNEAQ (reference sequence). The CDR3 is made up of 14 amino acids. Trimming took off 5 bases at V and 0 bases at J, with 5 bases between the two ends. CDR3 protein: CASSHSSGANVLTF. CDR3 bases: TGTGCCAGCAGCCACAGCTCTGGGGCCAACGTCCTGACTTTC.

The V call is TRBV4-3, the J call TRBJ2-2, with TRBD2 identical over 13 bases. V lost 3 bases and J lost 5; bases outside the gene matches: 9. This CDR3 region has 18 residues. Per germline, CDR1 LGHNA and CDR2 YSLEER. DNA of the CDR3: TGCGCCAGCAGCCATGAACTAGCGGGAGGGTTTGGGACCGGGGAGCTGTTTTTT. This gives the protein CASSHELAGGFGTGELFF.